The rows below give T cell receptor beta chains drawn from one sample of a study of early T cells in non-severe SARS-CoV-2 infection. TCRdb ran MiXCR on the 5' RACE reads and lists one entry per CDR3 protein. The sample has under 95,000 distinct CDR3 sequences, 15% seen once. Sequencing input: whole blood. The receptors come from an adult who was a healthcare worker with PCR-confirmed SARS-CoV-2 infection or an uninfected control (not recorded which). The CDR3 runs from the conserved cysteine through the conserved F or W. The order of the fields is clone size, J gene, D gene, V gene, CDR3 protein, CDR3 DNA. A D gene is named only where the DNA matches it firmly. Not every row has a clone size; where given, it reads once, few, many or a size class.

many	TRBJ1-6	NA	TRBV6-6	CASSQSGNSPLHF	TGTGCCAGCAGTCAGTCAGGGAATTCACCCCTCCACTTT
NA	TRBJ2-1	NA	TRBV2	CASTLSGDEQFF	TGTGCCAGCACACTCTCCGGGGATGAGCAGTTCTTC
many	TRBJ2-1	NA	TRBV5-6	CASSLLTRYNEQFF	TGTGCCAGCAGTCTTTTGACACGCTACAATGAGCAGTTCTTC
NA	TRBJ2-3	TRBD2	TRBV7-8	CASSLPRLAGGLSTDTQYF	TGTGCCAGCAGCCTTCCGCGGCTAGCGGGAGGTCTGAGCACAGATACGCAGTATTTT
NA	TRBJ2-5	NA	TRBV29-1	CSTHTQTQYF	TGCAGCACTCACACCCAGACCCAGTACTTC
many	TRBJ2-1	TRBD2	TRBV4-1	CASSHSGRAAYNEQFF	TGCGCCAGCAGTCATAGCGGGAGGGCCGCCTACAATGAGCAGTTCTTC
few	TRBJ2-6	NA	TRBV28	CATRVPGANVLTF	TGTGCCACCCGGGTCCCTGGGGCCAACGTCCTGACTTTC
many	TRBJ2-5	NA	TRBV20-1	CSARGTSAETQYF	TGCAGTGCTCGGGGGACCTCAGCGGAGACCCAGTACTTC
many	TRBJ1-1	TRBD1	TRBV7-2	CASSSNADRVSSKAFF	TGTGCCAGCAGCTCCAATGCGGACAGGGTATCCAGTAAAGCTTTCTTT
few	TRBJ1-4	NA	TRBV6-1	CATRRAMANEKLFF	TGTGCCACCCGGCGGGCTATGGCTAATGAAAAACTGTTTTTT
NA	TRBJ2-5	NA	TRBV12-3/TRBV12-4	CASSLTLYQETQYF	TGTGCCAGCAGTCTCACACTGTACCAAGAGACCCAGTACTTC
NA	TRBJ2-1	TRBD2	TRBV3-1	CASSQAKLAGGNNEQFF	TGTGCCAGCAGCCAAGCCAAACTAGCGGGAGGGAACAATGAGCAGTTCTTC
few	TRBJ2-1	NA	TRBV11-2	CASGPLANEQFF	TGTGCCAGCGGCCCCCTCGCCAATGAGCAGTTCTTC
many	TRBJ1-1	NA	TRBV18	CASSPAGGIAEAFF	TGTGCCAGCTCACCAGCTGGGGGGATCGCTGAAGCTTTCTTT